This T cell receptor (beta chain) derives from a study of blood T cell repertoires in COVID-19. Study background: There were acute and convalescent COVID-19 samples, and they came from the United States, Italy and Spain. The analysed material was cDNA or gDNA that came from T cells, B-cell-depleted T cells, or PBMCs.

Authors' analysis steps: Amplification from reference gene primers served as the basis for estimated nucleated cell counts. Measured with immunoSEQ multiplex PCR; TCRdb has only the in-frame clones, and not every one. The V and J calls and clone size come from that table; D and trimming were worked out from the DNA. The sample has 280,000 or so clones, 80% to 90% seen once. Participants' reported clinical history set cohort assignment. CDR3 length: 16 residues. Germline loops: CDR1 SQVTM, CDR2 ANQGSEA. The J segment lost 5 bases and the V segment lost 0 bases, leaving 11 bases of the junction unmatched.

This chain uses TRBV29-1 with TRBJ2-5; TRBD1 matches at 8 bases. The sequencing input was PBMCs or T cells enriched from blood (not recorded which). The clonotype was recovered from a man aged 30-40 years who had recovered from COVID-19. The CDR3 nucleotides are TGCAGCGTTGAAGAGGTAACCAGGGGGCGCAAGGAGACCCAGTACTTC. It specifies CSVEEVTRGRKETQYF.